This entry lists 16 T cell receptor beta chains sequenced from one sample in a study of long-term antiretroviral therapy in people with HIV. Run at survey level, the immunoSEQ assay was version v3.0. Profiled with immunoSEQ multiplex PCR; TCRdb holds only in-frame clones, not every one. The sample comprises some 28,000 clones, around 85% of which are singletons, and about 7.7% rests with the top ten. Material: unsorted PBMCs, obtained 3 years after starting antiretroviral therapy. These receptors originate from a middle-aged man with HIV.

For the CDR3, the DNA is TGTGCCAGACCAGAATGGACGGAAAACACCGGGGAGCTGTTTTTT. It translates to CARPEWTENTGELFF. The V call is TRBV7-4, the J call TRBJ2-2; no firm D call. V dropped 9 bases and J dropped 2 bases, with 16 bases sitting between them. CDR1 and CDR2 from the germline V gene are SGHVT and SQSDAQ. The CDR3 has 15 amino acids.

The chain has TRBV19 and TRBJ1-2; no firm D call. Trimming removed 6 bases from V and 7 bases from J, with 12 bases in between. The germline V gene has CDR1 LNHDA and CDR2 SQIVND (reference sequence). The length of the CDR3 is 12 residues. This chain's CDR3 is CASSEMVGGYTF. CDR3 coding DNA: TGTGCCAGTAGCGAAATGGTGGGTGGCTACACCTTC.

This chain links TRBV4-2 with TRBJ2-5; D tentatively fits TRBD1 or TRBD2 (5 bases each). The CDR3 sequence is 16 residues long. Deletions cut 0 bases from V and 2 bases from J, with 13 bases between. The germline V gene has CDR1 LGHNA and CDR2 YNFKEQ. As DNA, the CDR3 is TGTGCCAGCAGCCAAGAATGGTGGGGGAGTCAAGAGACCCAGTACTTC. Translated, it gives CASSQEWWGSQETQYF.

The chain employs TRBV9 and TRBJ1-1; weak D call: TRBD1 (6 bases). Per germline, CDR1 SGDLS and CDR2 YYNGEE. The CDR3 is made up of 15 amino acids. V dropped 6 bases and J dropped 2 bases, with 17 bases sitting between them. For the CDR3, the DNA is TGTGCCAGCAACGAGGGGGGAGGCACAAACACTGAAGCTTTCTTT. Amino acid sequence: CASNEGGGTNTEAFF.

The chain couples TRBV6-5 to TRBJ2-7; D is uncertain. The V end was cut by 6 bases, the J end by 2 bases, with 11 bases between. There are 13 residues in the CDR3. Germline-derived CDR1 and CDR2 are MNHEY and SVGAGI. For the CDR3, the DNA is TGTGCCAGCAGCCCGGTACTGACCTACGAGCAGTACTTC. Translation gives CASSPVLTYEQYF.

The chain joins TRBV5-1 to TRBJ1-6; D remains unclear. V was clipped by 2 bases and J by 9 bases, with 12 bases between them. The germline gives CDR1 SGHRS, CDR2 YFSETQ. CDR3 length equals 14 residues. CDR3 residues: CASSFGGPGSPLHF. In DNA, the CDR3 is TGCGCCAGCAGCTTCGGAGGGCCCGGTTCACCCCTCCACTTT.

In DNA, the CDR3 is TGTGCCAGCAGTTACTCGAGGCCCGGACCTTCCTACGAGCAGTACTTC. Translating it yields CASSYSRPGPSYEQYF. This chain connects TRBV6-5 to TRBJ2-7; D gene uncertain. From germline, CDR1 is MNHEY and CDR2 SVGAGI. V was cut by 0 bases and J by 1 base, with 13 bases left in between. The CDR3 spans 16 residues.

The CDR3 coding sequence is TGTGCCAGCAGCGTAGCTCTACAGAGGGGCACCGGGGAGCTGTTTTTT. Residues: CASSVALQRGTGELFF. This rearrangement joins TRBV9 to TRBJ2-2; D may correspond to TRBD1 or TRBD2 (5 bases each). The germline V gene encodes CDR1 SGDLS and CDR2 YYNGEE. V was shortened by 0 bases and J by 4 bases, with 13 bases between the two germline ends. This CDR3 has 16 amino acids.

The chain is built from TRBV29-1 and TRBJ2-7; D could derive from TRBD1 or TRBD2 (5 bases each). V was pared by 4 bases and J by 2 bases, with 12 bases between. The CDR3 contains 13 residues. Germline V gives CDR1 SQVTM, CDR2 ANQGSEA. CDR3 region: CSVVPGPPYEQYF. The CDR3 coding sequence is TGCAGCGTTGTCCCGGGACCCCCCTACGAGCAGTACTTC.

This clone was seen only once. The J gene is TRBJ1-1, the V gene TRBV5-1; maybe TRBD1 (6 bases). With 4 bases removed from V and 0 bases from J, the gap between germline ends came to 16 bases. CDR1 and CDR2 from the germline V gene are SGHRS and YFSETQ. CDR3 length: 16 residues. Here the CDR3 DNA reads TGCGCCAGCAGCAACGGTAGACAGGTGATGAACACTGAAGCTTTCTTT. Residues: CASSNGRQVMNTEAFF.

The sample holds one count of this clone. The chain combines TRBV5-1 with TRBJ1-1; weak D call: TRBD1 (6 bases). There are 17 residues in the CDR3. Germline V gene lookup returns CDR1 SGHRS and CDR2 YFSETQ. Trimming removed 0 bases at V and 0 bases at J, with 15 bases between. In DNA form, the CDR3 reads TGCGCCAGCAGCTTGGGGAACACAGGGACTATGAACACTGAAGCTTTCTTT. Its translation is CASSLGNTGTMNTEAFF.

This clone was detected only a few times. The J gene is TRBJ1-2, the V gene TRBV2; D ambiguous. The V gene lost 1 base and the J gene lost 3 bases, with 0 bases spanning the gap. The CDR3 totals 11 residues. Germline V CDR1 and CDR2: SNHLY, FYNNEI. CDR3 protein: CASSEDYGYTF. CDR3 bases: TGTGCCAGCAGTGAAGACTATGGCTACACCTTC. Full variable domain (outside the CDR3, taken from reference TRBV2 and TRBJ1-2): EPEVTQTPSHQVTQMGQEVILRCVPISNHLYFYWYRQILGQKVEFLVSFYNNEISEKSEIFDDQFSVERPDGSNFTLKIRSTKLEDSAMYFCASSEDYGYTFGSGTRLTVV.

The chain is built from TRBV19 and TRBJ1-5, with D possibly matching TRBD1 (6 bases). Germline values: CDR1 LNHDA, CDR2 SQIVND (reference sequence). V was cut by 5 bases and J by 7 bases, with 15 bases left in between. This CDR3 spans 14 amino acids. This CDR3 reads CASSPTGLGQPQHF. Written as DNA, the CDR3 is TGTGCCAGTAGTCCCACAGGGTTGGGGCAGCCCCAGCATTTT. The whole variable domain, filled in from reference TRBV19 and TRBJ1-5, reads DGGITQSPKYLFRKEGQNVTLSCEQNLNHDAMYWYRQDPGQGLRLIYYSQIVNDFQKGDIAEGYSVSREKKESFPLTVTSAQKNPTAFYLCASSPTGLGQPQHFGDGTRLSIL.

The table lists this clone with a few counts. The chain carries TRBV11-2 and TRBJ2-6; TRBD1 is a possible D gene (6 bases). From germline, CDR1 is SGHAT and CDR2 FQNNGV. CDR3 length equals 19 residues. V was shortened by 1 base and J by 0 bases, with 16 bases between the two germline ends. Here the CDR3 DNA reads TGTGCCAGCAGCTTAGTCCCGGGACAACGCTTCTCTGGGGCCAACGTCCTGACTTTC. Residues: CASSLVPGQRFSGANVLTF. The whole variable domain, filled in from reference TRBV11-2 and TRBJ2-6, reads EAGVAQSPRYKIIEKRQSVAFWCNPISGHATLYWYQQILGQGPKLLIQFQNNGVVDDSQLPKDRFSAERLKGVDSTLKIQPAKLEDSAVYLCASSLVPGQRFSGANVLTFGAGSRLTVL.

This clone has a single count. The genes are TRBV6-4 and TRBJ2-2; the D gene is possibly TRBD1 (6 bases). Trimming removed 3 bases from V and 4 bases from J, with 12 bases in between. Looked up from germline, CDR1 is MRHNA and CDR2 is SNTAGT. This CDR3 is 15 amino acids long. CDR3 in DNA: TGTGCCAGCAGTGAAACAGGGTGGCTCACCGGGGAGCTGTTTTTT. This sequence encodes CASSETGWLTGELFF.

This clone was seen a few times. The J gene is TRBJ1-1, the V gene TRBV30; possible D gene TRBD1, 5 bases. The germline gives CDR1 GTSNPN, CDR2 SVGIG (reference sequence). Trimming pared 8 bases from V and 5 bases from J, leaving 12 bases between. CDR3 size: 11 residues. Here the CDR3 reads CAGARGTEAFF. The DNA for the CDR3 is TGTGCCGGGGCCCGGGGGACTGAAGCTTTCTTT.